Below, 7 T cell receptor beta chains from the same sample are listed, as sequenced in a study of T cell repertoires in cytomegalovirus infection. TCRdb re-called the reads through MiXCR, storing one row per CDR3 protein. The table records around 100,000 distinct CDR3 sequences, over 25% of them present only once. These TCRs are of unknown antigen specificity. The specimen comprised CD8+ T cells from cultured PBMCs, sampled from culture after CMV antigen stimulation. The receptors here all came from a human donor in good health (CMV status not recorded). Some clones in this sample may be carry-over from other donors' samples.

The rearrangement links TRBV7-9 to TRBJ1-2; tentative D call: TRBD1 (5 bases). The V gene lost 5 bases and the J gene lost 2 bases, with 15 bases spanning the gap. The CDR3 loop spans 15 amino acids. CDR1 and CDR2 (germline): SEHNR, FQNEAQ (reference sequence). The CDR3 is CASSKGTAGNYGYTF. CDR3 DNA: TGTGCCAGCAGCAAAGGGACGGCAGGCAACTATGGCTACACCTTC. Full variable domain (rest looked up from reference TRBV7-9 and TRBJ1-2): DTGVSQNPRHKITKRGQNVTFRCDPISEHNRLYWYRQTLGQGPEFLTYFQNEAQLEKSRLLSDRFSAERPKGSFSTLEIQRTEQGDSAMYLCASSKGTAGNYGYTFGSGTRLTVV.

In its sample, this clonotype was seen a few times. The rearrangement links TRBV20-1 to TRBJ2-7; D not certain. V lost 3 bases to trimming and J lost 3 bases, with 15 bases between them. The CDR3 has 14 residues. Germline CDR1 is DFQATT and CDR2 is SNEGSKA (reference sequence). The CDR3 reads CSARGPGYIYEQYF. The CDR3 bases are TGCAGTGCTAGGGGCCCAGGCTACATCTACGAGCAGTACTTC.

This clonotype occurred a few times. The genes are TRBV6-5 and TRBJ2-7; TRBD1 matches at 7 bases. Germline assignment: CDR1 MNHEY and CDR2 SVGAGI. V lost 2 bases, J lost 6 bases, and 4 bases stayed unmatched. The CDR3 has 13 residues. The CDR3 DNA reads as TGTGCCAGCAGTTACGACAGGGCAGGCGAGCAGTACTTC. This encodes CASSYDRAGEQYF.

This clonotype was observed at least ten times. V and J are TRBV7-2 and TRBJ1-1; 7 nucleotides align to TRBD1. CDR3 length equals 17 residues. Germline V gives CDR1 SGHTA, CDR2 FQGNSA. After removal of 5 bases from V and 7 bases from J, the junction contained 19 bases not matched to a gene. In DNA, the CDR3 is TGTGCCAGCAGCACACCGACAGGGCGTCTTTGGGTTAGTGAAGCTTTCTTT. Translating gives CASSTPTGRLWVSEAFF.

This chain links TRBV19 with TRBJ1-5; D remains ambiguous. V dropped 10 bases and J dropped 2 bases, with 21 bases sitting between them. The CDR3 runs to 16 residues. Germline values: CDR1 LNHDA, CDR2 SQIVND (reference sequence). The CDR3 spells CATRDYPLEGNQPQHF. For the CDR3, the DNA is TGTGCCACCCGAGATTATCCATTGGAGGGCAATCAGCCCCAGCATTTT.

The table lists this clonotype with a few counts. The J gene is TRBJ2-7, the V gene TRBV7-2; 12 bases are shared with TRBD1. Trimming at V came to 7 bases and at J to 5 bases, leaving 6 bases not matched to a gene. The CDR3 sequence is 14 residues long. The germline gives CDR1 SGHTA, CDR2 FQGNSA. CDR3 amino acids: CASNSGTGGHEQYF. CDR3 coding DNA: TGTGCCAGCAATAGCGGGACAGGGGGCCACGAGCAGTACTTC. Full variable domain (rest looked up from reference TRBV7-2 and TRBJ2-7): GAGVSQSPSNKVTEKGKDVELRCDPISGHTALYWYRQSLGQGLEFLIYFQGNSAPDKSGLPSDRFSAERTGGSVSTLTIQRTQQEDSAVYLCASNSGTGGHEQYFGPGTRLTVT.

As for this clonotype: Without the conserved terminal phenylalanine or tryptophan, this CDR3 likely stems from a read error. The DNA is left out, because the CDR3 cannot be placed on it with certainty; the CDR3 is given as TCRdb lists it. V and J are TRBV12-3 or TRBV12-4 and TRBJ2-3; the table gives TRBD1 as D, unverified against the DNA. The CDR3 spans 14 residues, counting both ends. The CDR3 reads CASSPGQATDTQEV.